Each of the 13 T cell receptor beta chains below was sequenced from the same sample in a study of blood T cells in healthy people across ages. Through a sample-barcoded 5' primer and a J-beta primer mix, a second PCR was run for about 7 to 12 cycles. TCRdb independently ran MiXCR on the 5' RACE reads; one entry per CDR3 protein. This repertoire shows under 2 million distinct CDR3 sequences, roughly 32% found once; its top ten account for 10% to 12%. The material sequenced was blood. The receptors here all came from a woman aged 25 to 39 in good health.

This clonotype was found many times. This CDR3 is CASSLGRADGGYTF. The CDR3 nucleotides read TGCGCCAGCAGCTTGGGTAGGGCAGATGGCGGCTACACCTTC. This rearrangement joins TRBV5-1 to TRBJ1-2, with no clear D. Germline V lookup: CDR1 SGHRS, CDR2 YFSETQ. The CDR3 spans 14 residues. Trimming removed 0 bases at V and 8 bases at J, with 14 bases between.

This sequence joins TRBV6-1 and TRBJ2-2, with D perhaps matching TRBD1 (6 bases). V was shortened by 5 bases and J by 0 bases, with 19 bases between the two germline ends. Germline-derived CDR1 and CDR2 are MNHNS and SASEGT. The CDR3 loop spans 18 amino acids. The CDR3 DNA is TGTGCCAGCAGTCCCGACTATGGACAGATTTCGAACACCGGGGAGCTGTTTTTT. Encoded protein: CASSPDYGQISNTGELFF.

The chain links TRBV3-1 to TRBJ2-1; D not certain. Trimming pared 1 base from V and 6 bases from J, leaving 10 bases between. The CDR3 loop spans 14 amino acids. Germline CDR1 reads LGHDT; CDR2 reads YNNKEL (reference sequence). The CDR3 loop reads CASSQALVSNEQFF. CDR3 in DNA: TGTGCCAGCAGCCAAGCTCTAGTTAGCAATGAGCAGTTCTTC.

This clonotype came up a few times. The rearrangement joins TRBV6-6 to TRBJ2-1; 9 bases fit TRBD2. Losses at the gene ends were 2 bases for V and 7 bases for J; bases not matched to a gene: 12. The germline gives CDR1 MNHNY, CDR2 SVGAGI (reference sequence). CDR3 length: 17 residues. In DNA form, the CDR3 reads TGTGCCAGCAGTTACCAGCTCCTAGCGGGATGGGGGAATGAGCAGTTCTTC. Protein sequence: CASSYQLLAGWGNEQFF.

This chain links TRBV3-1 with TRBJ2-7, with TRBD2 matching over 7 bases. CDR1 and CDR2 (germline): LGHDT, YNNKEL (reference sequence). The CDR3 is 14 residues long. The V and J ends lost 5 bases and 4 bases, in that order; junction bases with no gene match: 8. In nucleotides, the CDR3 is TGTGCCAGCAGCGGGACTAACGGGAGATACGAGCAGTACTTC. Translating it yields CASSGTNGRYEQYF.

CDR3 loop: CASSLAHKGNGYTF. CDR3 coding DNA: TGTGCCAGCAGCTTAGCGCATAAGGGTAATGGCTACACCTTC. The chain is built from TRBV7-9 and TRBJ1-2, with D hard to call. CDR1 is SEHNR and CDR2 is FQNEAQ in the germline V gene (reference sequence). V shed 0 bases and J shed 6 bases, with 11 bases lying between them. The length of the CDR3 is 14 residues.

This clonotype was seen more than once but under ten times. The CDR3 DNA sequence: TGCAGCGTAGGGACTAGCGGGAGGAATGAGCAGTTCTTC. Translation gives CSVGTSGRNEQFF. This chain connects TRBV29-1 to TRBJ2-1, with 15 bases lining up with TRBD2. Looked up from germline, CDR1 is SQVTM and CDR2 is ANQGSEA. V shed 6 bases, J shed 7 bases, and the junction held 1 base outside the gene matches. The CDR3 sequence is 13 residues long.

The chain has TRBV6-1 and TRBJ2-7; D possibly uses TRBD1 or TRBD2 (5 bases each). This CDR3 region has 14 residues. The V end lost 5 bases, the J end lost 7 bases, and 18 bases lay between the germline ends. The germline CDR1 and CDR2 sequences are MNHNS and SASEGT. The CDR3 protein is CASSLRTGPGEQYF. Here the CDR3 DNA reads TGTGCCAGCAGTCTTAGGACGGGACCTGGGGAGCAGTACTTC.

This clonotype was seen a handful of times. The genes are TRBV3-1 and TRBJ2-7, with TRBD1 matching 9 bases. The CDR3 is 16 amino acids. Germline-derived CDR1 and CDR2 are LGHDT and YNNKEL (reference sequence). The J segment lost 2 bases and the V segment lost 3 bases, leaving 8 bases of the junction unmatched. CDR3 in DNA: TGTGCCAGCAGCCATTGGACAGGGGATCGAACCTACGAGCAGTACTTC. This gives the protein CASSHWTGDRTYEQYF.

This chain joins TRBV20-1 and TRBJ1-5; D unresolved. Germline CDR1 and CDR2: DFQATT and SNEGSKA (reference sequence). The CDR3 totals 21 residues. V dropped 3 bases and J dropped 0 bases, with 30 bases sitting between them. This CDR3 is CSASSSDPVLVIPYSNQPQHF. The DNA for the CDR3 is TGCAGTGCTAGTAGCTCGGATCCCGTGTTAGTAATACCTTATAGCAATCAGCCCCAGCATTTT.

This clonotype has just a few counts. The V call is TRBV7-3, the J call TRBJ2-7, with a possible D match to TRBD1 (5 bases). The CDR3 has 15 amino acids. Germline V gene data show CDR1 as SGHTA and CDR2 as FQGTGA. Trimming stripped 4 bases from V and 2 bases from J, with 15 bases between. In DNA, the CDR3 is TGTGCCAGCAGCTCTACCCAAACAGGTGCCTACGAGCAGTACTTC. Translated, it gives CASSSTQTGAYEQYF.

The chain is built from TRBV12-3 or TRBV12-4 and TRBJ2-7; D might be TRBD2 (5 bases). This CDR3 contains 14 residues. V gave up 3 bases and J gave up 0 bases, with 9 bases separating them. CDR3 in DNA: TGTGCCAGCAGTTTCCAACTAGACTCCTACGAGCAGTACTTC. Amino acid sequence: CASSFQLDSYEQYF.

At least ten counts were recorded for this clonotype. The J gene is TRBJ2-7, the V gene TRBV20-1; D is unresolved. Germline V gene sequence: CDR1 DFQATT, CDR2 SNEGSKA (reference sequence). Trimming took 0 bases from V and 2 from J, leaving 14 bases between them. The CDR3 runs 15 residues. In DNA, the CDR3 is TGCAGTGCTAGAGATCTAAGTACCAGCACCTACGAGCAGTACTTC. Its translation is CSARDLSTSTYEQYF.